This entry concerns a single TCR beta chain. Its antigen is currently unknown. TCRdb's table, derived via immunoSEQ multiplex PCR, lists solely in-frame clones and lacks some. In the table there are roughly 120,000 clones, 80% to 90% of which are singletons. The record originates from a study of OX40 agonist ivuxolimab in advanced cancers. This CDR3 spans 16 amino acids. Trimming took 5 bases from V and 3 from J; bases not matched to a gene: 11. Germline V gene lookup returns CDR1 SGHTA and CDR2 FQGTGA. The study's findings and limits: There were also nonresponders showing low normalized T-cell clonal expansion. CD4+ T cells averaged fewer expanded clones than CD8+ T cells.

This material consisted of CD4+ or CD8+ T cells sorted from blood, taken in a trial of the OX40 agonist ivuxolimab. This rearrangement joins TRBV7-3 to TRBJ2-3, with 7 bases that match TRBD2. This clonotype was obtained from an adult with an advanced solid tumor such as melanoma, head and neck, liver or kidney cancer. In nucleotides, the CDR3 is TGTGCCAGCAGCCCGACTAGCTCCTATGGAACAGATACGCAGTATTTT. Residues: CASSPTSSYGTDTQYF.